The 31 T cell receptor beta chains below were found in one sample sequenced in a study of cytomegalovirus exposure and HLA in healthy donors. 13 Jbeta primers and 60 Vbeta primers were used for the PCR. Only in-frame clones appear in the TCRdb table, and some are missing; sequencing was by immunoSEQ multiplex PCR. The sample carries about 160,000 clones, 70% to 80% recorded once. Sequencing was performed on PBMCs. Every receptor here comes from a man aged 40-49 years in good health and CMV-seronegative.

The gene calls are TRBV30 and TRBJ2-5; the match to TRBD1 covers 11 bases. Trimming removed 2 bases from V and 7 bases from J; junction bases left unmatched: 3. This CDR3 is built from 13 residues. The germline V gene encodes CDR1 GTSNPN and CDR2 SVGIG (reference sequence). The CDR3 DNA reads TGTGCCTGGAGTCGGGACAGGGGGGCGACCCAGTACTTC. This codes for CAWSRDRGATQYF.

This rearrangement joins TRBV10-3 to TRBJ2-3; 10 bases fit TRBD1. This CDR3 contains 12 residues. Germline CDR1 is ENHRY and CDR2 is SYGVKD. CDR3 protein: CSGTGVIDTQYF. CDR3 coding DNA: TGTTCAGGGACAGGGGTTATAGATACGCAGTATTTT.

The CDR3 region has the DNA TGTGCCAGCAAAAAGGCAGGGGCGGACGGCTACACCTTC. It yields the protein CASKKAGADGYTF. The chain uses TRBV6-4 and TRBJ1-2; tentatively, D is TRBD1 (6 bases). The CDR3 length is 13 residues. Germline lookup yields CDR1 MRHNA and CDR2 SNTAGT. V shed 7 bases and J shed 8 bases, with 17 bases lying between them.

The chain combines TRBV6-1 with TRBJ1-1; 7 bases agree with TRBD1. The germline V gene encodes CDR1 MNHNS and CDR2 SASEGT. J was trimmed by 4 bases and V by 2 bases; bases with no gene match: 7. The CDR3 extends over 15 amino acids. CDR3 region: CASSERAGGTTEAFF. The CDR3 DNA is TGTGCCAGCAGTGAACGGGCAGGGGGGACCACTGAAGCTTTCTTT.

The chain links TRBV9 to TRBJ1-1, with D possibly being TRBD1 (6 bases). Germline CDR1 SGDLS, CDR2 YYNGEE. This CDR3 has 17 amino acids. V was cut by 0 bases and J by 0 bases, with 15 bases left in between. The CDR3 protein is CASSVASDSWMNTEAFF. Written as DNA, the CDR3 is TGTGCCAGCAGCGTAGCTTCGGACAGTTGGATGAACACTGAAGCTTTCTTT.

J is TRBJ2-1 and V is TRBV30; TRBD2 matches at 10 bases. The length of the CDR3 is 15 residues. V lost 2 bases, J lost 6 bases, and 7 bases stayed unmatched. Germline V lookup: CDR1 GTSNPN, CDR2 SVGIG (reference sequence). CDR3 nucleotide sequence: TGTGCCTGGAGTAGGAAGACTAGCGGGCTCAATGAGCAGTTCTTC. This sequence encodes CAWSRKTSGLNEQFF.

The chain employs TRBV19 and TRBJ2-5, with TRBD1 matching over 7 bases. With 8 bases clipped from V and 5 bases from J, the junction kept 8 bases outside the gene matches. The CDR3 extends over 13 amino acids. Germline V gene sequence: CDR1 LNHDA, CDR2 SQIVND (reference sequence). In DNA, the CDR3 is TGTGCCAGTGGGACCTCACAGGGGGAGACCCAGTACTTC. As protein: CASGTSQGETQYF.

The chain is built from TRBV7-8 and TRBJ2-7, with TRBD1 matching over 7 bases. Germline CDR1 is SGHVS and CDR2 is FQNEAQ. The CDR3 has 14 amino acids. With 2 bases clipped from V and 3 bases from J, the junction kept 4 bases outside the gene matches. Here the CDR3 DNA reads TGTGCCAGCAGCTTAAACAGGGGAGACTACGAGCAGTACTTC. This sequence encodes CASSLNRGDYEQYF. The full variable domain, its missing parts supplied by reference TRBV7-8 and TRBJ2-7, is GAGVSQSPRYKVAKRGQDVALRCDPISGHVSLFWYQQALGQGPEFLTYFQNEAQLDKSGLPSDRFFAERPEGSVSTLKIQRTQQEDSAVYLCASSLNRGDYEQYFGPGTRLTVT.

The chain recombines TRBV10-2 with TRBJ1-4; D uncertain. CDR1 WSHSY and CDR2 SAAADI come from the germline V gene. V lost 0 bases and J lost 7, with 6 bases in between. The CDR3 runs to 13 residues. In DNA form, the CDR3 reads TGCGCCAGCAGTGAGTCACAGACTGAAAAACTGTTTTTT. It yields the protein CASSESQTEKLFF.

The genes are TRBV5-1 and TRBJ1-2, with D perhaps TRBD1 (6 bases). Germline CDR1 and CDR2: SGHRS and YFSETQ. Trimming removed 4 bases at V and 1 base at J, with 20 bases between. This CDR3 is 17 amino acids long. The CDR3 spells CASSPLGGAVGNYGYTF. Written as DNA, the CDR3 is TGCGCCAGCAGCCCCTTAGGGGGAGCCGTTGGTAACTATGGCTACACCTTC.

The gene calls are TRBV5-1 and TRBJ1-3, with TRBD1 matching over 10 bases. CDR3 size: 16 residues. The germline V gene encodes CDR1 SGHRS and CDR2 YFSETQ. J lost 4 bases, V lost 0 bases, and 4 bases had no gene match. The CDR3 here is CASSLVGTGAGNTIYF. CDR3 in DNA: TGCGCCAGCAGCTTGGTTGGGACAGGGGCCGGAAACACCATATATTTT.

This clone has just one count. The chain recombines TRBV19 with TRBJ1-1; D gene unclear. CDR3 length equals 14 residues. CDR1 and CDR2 from the germline V gene are LNHDA and SQIVND (reference sequence). The V gene lost 3 bases and the J gene lost 1 base, with 9 bases spanning the gap. The CDR3 nucleotides read TGTGCCAGTAGTATCTTTGACACGAACACTGAAGCTTTCTTT. Translation: CASSIFDTNTEAFF.

This rearrangement joins TRBV9 to TRBJ2-3; maybe TRBD2 (5 bases). Trimming left V 0 bases short and J 0 bases short, with 14 bases between. The CDR3 is 17 amino acids. Germline V gene sequence: CDR1 SGDLS, CDR2 YYNGEE. As DNA, the CDR3 is TGTGCCAGCAGCGTAGCATTCCGGGGAATAAGCACAGATACGCAGTATTTT. As protein: CASSVAFRGISTDTQYF.

This chain uses TRBV29-1 with TRBJ1-2; no clear D gene. This CDR3 spans 12 amino acids. Germline V gene lookup returns CDR1 SQVTM and CDR2 ANQGSEA. Trimming removed 5 bases at V and 3 bases at J, with 10 bases between. CDR3 region: CSVRLEDYGYTF. The CDR3 region has the DNA TGCAGCGTTAGGTTAGAGGACTATGGCTACACCTTC.

The rearrangement joins TRBV29-1 to TRBJ2-7, with TRBD2 matching 7 bases. J was trimmed by 4 bases and V by 6 bases; bases with no gene match: 9. CDR1 and CDR2 from the germline V gene are SQVTM and ANQGSEA. This CDR3 contains 13 residues. The CDR3 region is CSVLGGSRYEQYF. CDR3 DNA sequence: TGCAGCGTCCTAGGCGGGAGCCGATACGAGCAGTACTTC.

There are a few counts of this clone. This chain links TRBV9 with TRBJ2-1; 9 bases align to TRBD2. This CDR3 region has 16 residues. V lost 4 bases, J lost 6 bases, and 11 bases stayed unmatched. Germline-derived CDR1 and CDR2 are SGDLS and YYNGEE. Written as DNA, the CDR3 is TGTGCCAGCAGCCCGAGGGGTAGCGGGGGTCCCAATGAGCAGTTCTTC. Its protein product is CASSPRGSGGPNEQFF. The whole variable domain, filled in from reference TRBV9 and TRBJ2-1, reads DSGVTQTPKHLITATGQRVTLRCSPRSGDLSVYWYQQSLDQGLQFLIQYYNGEERAKGNILERFSAQQFPDLHSELNLSSLELGDSALYFCASSPRGSGGPNEQFFGPGTRLTVL.

This clone was recorded once. The chain links TRBV27 to TRBJ2-7; the D gene is possibly TRBD2 (7 bases). Between the trimmed V and J ends, which lost 6 bases and 4 bases, there was a span of 19 bases. Per the germline V gene, CDR1 is MNHEY and CDR2 is SMNVEV (reference sequence). The CDR3 runs to 15 residues. The CDR3 is CASSPWGGAMYEQYF. The CDR3 nucleotides read TGTGCCAGCAGCCCCTGGGGGGGGGCTATGTACGAGCAGTACTTC.

This clone was detected only once. This chain connects TRBV28 to TRBJ2-1; 11 nucleotides agree with TRBD2. V trimming: 8 bases; J trimming: 4 bases; junction bases outside the gene matches: 10. Germline-derived CDR1 and CDR2 are MDHEN and SYDVKM. CDR3 length: 16 residues. DNA for the CDR3: TGTGCCAGCGGCGAGACTAGCGGGATATTATACAATGAGCAGTTCTTC. Translation gives CASGETSGILYNEQFF.

The chain uses TRBV10-3 and TRBJ1-2; 7 bases match TRBD1. V trimming: 1 base; J trimming: 6 bases; junction bases outside the gene matches: 2. CDR1 ENHRY and CDR2 SYGVKD come from the germline V gene. The CDR3 contains 13 residues. CDR3 DNA: TGTGCCATCAGTGAGTTACAGGGGAATGGCTACACCTTC. The encoded protein is CAISELQGNGYTF.

The chain employs TRBV5-4 and TRBJ2-2; possible D gene TRBD2, 6 bases. V lost 2 bases to trimming and J lost 6 bases, with 17 bases between them. The germline V gene encodes CDR1 SGHNT and CDR2 YYREEE (reference sequence). This CDR3 contains 16 residues. The CDR3 DNA follows: TGTGCCAGCAGCTTCCGCTCCGGGACGGGGGCCGGGGAGCTGTTTTTT. Translated, it gives CASSFRSGTGAGELFF.

The J gene is TRBJ1-3, the V gene TRBV2; D is ambiguous. The CDR3 has 14 amino acids. Germline assignment: CDR1 SNHLY and CDR2 FYNNEI. The V gene lost 2 bases and the J gene lost 0 bases, with 5 bases spanning the gap. The CDR3 here is CASSERSSGNTIYF. CDR3 bases: TGTGCCAGCAGTGAACGTAGCTCTGGAAACACCATATATTTT. The full variable domain, in which reference TRBV2 and TRBJ1-3 provide the parts outside the CDR3, is EPEVTQTPSHQVTQMGQEVILRCVPISNHLYFYWYRQILGQKVEFLVSFYNNEISEKSEIFDDQFSVERPDGSNFTLKIRSTKLEDSAMYFCASSERSSGNTIYFGEGSWLTVV.

This clone appeared a few times. The J gene is TRBJ1-1, the V gene TRBV20-1; D is unresolved. Trimming left V 7 bases short and J 4 bases short, with 10 bases between. This CDR3 comprises 11 residues. Germline V lookup: CDR1 DFQATT, CDR2 SNEGSKA (reference sequence). The CDR3 nucleotides read TGCAGTGGGTCCCTGAGCACTGAAGCTTTCTTT. It yields the protein CSGSLSTEAFF.

CDR3 bases: TGTGCCAGCAGTTACGCGGGTGGCGGGGAGCTGTTTTTT. Its translation: CASSYAGGGELFF. The chain couples TRBV6-5 to TRBJ2-2, with D possibly being TRBD2 (5 bases). CDR1 and CDR2 from the germline V gene are MNHEY and SVGAGI. V dropped 2 bases and J dropped 7 bases, with 8 bases sitting between them. This CDR3 is 13 amino acids long.

The J gene is TRBJ1-2, the V gene TRBV2; possible D gene TRBD1, 6 bases. V lost 6 bases and J lost 4, with 18 bases in between. From germline, CDR1 is SNHLY and CDR2 FYNNEI. CDR3 length: 15 residues. CDR3 nucleotide sequence: TGTGCCAGCAGCCCCACCCGGGACAAAGTCTATGGCTACACCTTC. Translating gives CASSPTRDKVYGYTF.

The rearrangement joins TRBV9 to TRBJ2-2, with D unresolved. The CDR3 consists of 13 residues. Germline V gene lookup returns CDR1 SGDLS and CDR2 YYNGEE. The V end lost 0 bases, the J end lost 9 bases, and 9 bases lay between the germline ends. The CDR3 region has the DNA TGTGCCAGCAGCGTAGAGCAAACCAGGGAGCTGTTTTTT. It yields the protein CASSVEQTRELFF.

This chain links TRBV27 with TRBJ2-1, with a possible D match to TRBD1 (6 bases). Germline CDR1 MNHEY, CDR2 SMNVEV (reference sequence). This CDR3 region has 15 residues. V was cut by 6 bases and J by 0 bases, with 12 bases left in between. The chain's CDR3 is CASSQQGSSYNEQFF. The CDR3 nucleotides read TGTGCCAGCAGCCAACAGGGAAGCTCCTACAATGAGCAGTTCTTC.

This CDR3 is CAWSLGGNTQYF. In nucleotides, the CDR3 is TGTGCCTGGAGTCTCGGGGGGAATACGCAGTATTTT. The chain recombines TRBV30 with TRBJ2-3, with 7 bases identical to TRBD2. J was trimmed by 7 bases and V by 2 bases; bases with no gene match: 3. CDR3 length equals 12 residues. In germline, CDR1 is GTSNPN, CDR2 SVGIG (reference sequence).

J is TRBJ1-1 and V is TRBV14, with D possibly being TRBD1 (5 bases). Germline CDR1 reads SGHDN; CDR2 reads FVKESK. The CDR3 is 14 amino acids. V dropped 3 bases and J dropped 6 bases, with 14 bases sitting between them. DNA of the CDR3: TGTGCCAGCAGCCACAAACATCCAGGGCCTGAAGCTTTCTTT. Its translation is CASSHKHPGPEAFF.

The sample holds a few counts of this clone. The J gene is TRBJ1-6, the V gene TRBV18; D ambiguous. Germline-derived CDR1 and CDR2 are KGHSH and LQKENI. The CDR3 extends over 15 amino acids. V shed 8 bases and J shed 1 base, with 12 bases lying between them. DNA of the CDR3: TGTGCCAGCCGATCGAGGGATTCCTATAATTCACCCCTCCACTTT. This translates into CASRSRDSYNSPLHF.

The V call is TRBV19, the J call TRBJ2-1; 8 nucleotides line up with TRBD2. Germline trimming cut 3 bases from V and 5 bases from J; bases unmatched to any gene: 9. CDR1 and CDR2 (germline): LNHDA, SQIVND (reference sequence). This CDR3 is 16 amino acids long. This chain's CDR3 is CASSIGKLAVHNEQFF. CDR3 bases: TGTGCCAGTAGTATCGGTAAACTAGCGGTCCACAATGAGCAGTTCTTC. Combining the CDR3 with reference TRBV19 and TRBJ2-1 gives the whole variable domain DGGITQSPKYLFRKEGQNVTLSCEQNLNHDAMYWYRQDPGQGLRLIYYSQIVNDFQKGDIAEGYSVSREKKESFPLTVTSAQKNPTAFYLCASSIGKLAVHNEQFFGPGTRLTVL.

J is TRBJ2-7 and V is TRBV11-2, with a possible D match to TRBD2 (7 bases). CDR3 size: 15 residues. Germline assignment: CDR1 SGHAT and CDR2 FQNNGV. The V and J ends lost 1 base and 2 bases respectively, with 12 bases between them. This CDR3 is CASSLGGGGTYEQYF. The DNA of the CDR3 is TGTGCCAGCAGCTTAGGAGGGGGGGGCACCTACGAGCAGTACTTC.